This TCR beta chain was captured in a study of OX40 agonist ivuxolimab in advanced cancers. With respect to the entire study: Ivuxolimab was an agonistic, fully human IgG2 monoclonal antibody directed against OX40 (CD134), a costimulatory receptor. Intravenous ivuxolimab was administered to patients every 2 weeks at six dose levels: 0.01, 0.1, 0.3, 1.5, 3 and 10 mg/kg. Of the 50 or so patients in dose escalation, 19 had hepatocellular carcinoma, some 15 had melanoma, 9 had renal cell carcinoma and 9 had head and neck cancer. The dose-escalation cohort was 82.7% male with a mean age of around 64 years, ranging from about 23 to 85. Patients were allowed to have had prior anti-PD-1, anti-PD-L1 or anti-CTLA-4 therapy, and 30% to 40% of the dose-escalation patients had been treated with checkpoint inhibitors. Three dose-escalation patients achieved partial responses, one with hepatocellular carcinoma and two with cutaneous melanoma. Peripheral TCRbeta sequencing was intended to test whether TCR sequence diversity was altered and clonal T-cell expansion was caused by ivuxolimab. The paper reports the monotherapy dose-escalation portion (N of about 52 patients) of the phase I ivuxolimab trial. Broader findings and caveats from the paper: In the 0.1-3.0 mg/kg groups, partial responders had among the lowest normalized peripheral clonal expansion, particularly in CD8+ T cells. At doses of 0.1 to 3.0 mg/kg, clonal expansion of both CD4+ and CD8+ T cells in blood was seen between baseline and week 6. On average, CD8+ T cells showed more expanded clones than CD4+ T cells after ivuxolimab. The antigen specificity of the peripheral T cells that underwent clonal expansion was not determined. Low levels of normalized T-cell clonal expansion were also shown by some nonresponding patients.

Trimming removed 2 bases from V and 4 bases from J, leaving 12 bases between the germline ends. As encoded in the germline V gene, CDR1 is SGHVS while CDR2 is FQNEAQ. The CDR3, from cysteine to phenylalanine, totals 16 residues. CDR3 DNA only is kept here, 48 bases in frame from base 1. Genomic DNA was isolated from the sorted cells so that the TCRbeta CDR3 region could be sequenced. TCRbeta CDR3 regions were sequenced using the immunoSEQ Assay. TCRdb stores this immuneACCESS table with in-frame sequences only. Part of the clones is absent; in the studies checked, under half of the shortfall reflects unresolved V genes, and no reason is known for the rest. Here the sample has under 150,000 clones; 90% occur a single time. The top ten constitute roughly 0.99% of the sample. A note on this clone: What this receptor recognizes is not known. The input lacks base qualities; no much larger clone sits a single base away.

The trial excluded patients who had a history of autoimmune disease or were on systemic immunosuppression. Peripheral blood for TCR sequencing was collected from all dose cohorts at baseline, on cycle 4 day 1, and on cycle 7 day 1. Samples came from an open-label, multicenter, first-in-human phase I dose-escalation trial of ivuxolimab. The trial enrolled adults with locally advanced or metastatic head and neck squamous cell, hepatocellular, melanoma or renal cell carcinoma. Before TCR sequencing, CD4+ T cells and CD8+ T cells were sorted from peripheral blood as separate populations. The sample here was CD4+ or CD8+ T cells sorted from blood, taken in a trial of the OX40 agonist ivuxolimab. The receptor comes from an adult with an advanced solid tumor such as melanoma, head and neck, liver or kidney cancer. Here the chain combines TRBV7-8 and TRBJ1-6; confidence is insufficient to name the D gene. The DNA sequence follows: TGTGCCAGCAGCTTAAGAGCGACGGGTTATAATTCACCCCTCCACTTT. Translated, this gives CASSLRATGYNSPLHF.